Following are 6 T cell receptor beta chains from one sample sequenced in a study of blood T cell repertoires in COVID-19. Profiled with immunoSEQ multiplex PCR; TCRdb holds only in-frame clones, not every one. In the table there are about 330,000 clones, 92% of which are singletons. Input material: PBMCs or T cells enriched from blood (not recorded which). These receptors came from a young woman who had recovered from COVID-19.

This clone has a single count. J is TRBJ1-6 and V is TRBV27; the match to TRBD1 covers 9 bases. With 10 bases clipped from V and 2 bases from J, the junction kept 3 bases outside the gene matches. The CDR3 consists of 14 residues. Per the germline V gene, CDR1 is MNHEY and CDR2 is SMNVEV (reference sequence). CDR3 protein: CATRQGAYNSPLHF. CDR3 DNA: TGTGCCACTCGACAGGGGGCCTATAATTCACCCCTCCACTTT.

The V call is TRBV3-1 (or the pseudogene TRBV3-2), the J call TRBJ2-2; the D gene is possibly TRBD1 (9 bases). Looked up from germline, CDR1 is LGHDT and CDR2 is YNNKEL (reference sequence). V lost 3 bases and J 6 bases, leaving 20 bases between the germline ends. The CDR3 has 17 residues. Here the CDR3 reads CASSHPGGTGLPGELFF. CDR3 nucleotide sequence: TGTGCCAGCAGCCACCCGGGAGGGACAGGGCTCCCCGGGGAGCTGTTTTTT.

This chain uses TRBV19 with TRBJ2-3; 10 bases are shared with TRBD2. The length of the CDR3 is 15 residues. V lost 2 bases and J lost 4; bases outside the gene matches: 3. Germline CDR1 LNHDA, CDR2 SQIVND (reference sequence). The CDR3 loop is CASSILAGAADTQYF. The CDR3 nucleotides are TGTGCCAGTAGTATACTAGCGGGAGCAGCAGATACGCAGTATTTT.

This clone was observed a single time. This chain links TRBV7-2 with TRBJ1-1; unclear D gene. Germline values: CDR1 SGHTA, CDR2 FQGNSA. Trimming pared 8 bases from V and 4 bases from J, leaving 14 bases between. CDR3 length: 13 amino acids. The CDR3 DNA sequence: TGTGCCAGCGCGAGGGATTGGGGCACTGAAGCTTTCTTT. Protein: CASARDWGTEAFF.

The rearrangement uses TRBV4-2 and TRBJ2-3, with D maybe TRBD2 (7 bases). Trimming left V 4 bases short and J 2 bases short, with 16 bases between. Germline lookup yields CDR1 LGHNA and CDR2 YNFKEQ. The CDR3 has 16 amino acids. CDR3 sequence: CASSPKSGGATDTQYF. As DNA, the CDR3 is TGTGCCAGCAGCCCTAAAAGTGGGGGGGCCACAGATACGCAGTATTTT.

The sample holds a few counts of this clone. The gene calls are TRBV28 and TRBJ2-1; TRBD2 agrees at 13 bases. The CDR3 contains 16 residues. V shed 8 bases and J 1 base; nucleotides not matched to a gene: 5. The germline gives CDR1 MDHEN, CDR2 SYDVKM. The CDR3 sequence is CASLGTSGISYNEQFF. DNA of the CDR3: TGTGCCAGCCTGGGGACTAGCGGGATTTCCTACAATGAGCAGTTCTTC.